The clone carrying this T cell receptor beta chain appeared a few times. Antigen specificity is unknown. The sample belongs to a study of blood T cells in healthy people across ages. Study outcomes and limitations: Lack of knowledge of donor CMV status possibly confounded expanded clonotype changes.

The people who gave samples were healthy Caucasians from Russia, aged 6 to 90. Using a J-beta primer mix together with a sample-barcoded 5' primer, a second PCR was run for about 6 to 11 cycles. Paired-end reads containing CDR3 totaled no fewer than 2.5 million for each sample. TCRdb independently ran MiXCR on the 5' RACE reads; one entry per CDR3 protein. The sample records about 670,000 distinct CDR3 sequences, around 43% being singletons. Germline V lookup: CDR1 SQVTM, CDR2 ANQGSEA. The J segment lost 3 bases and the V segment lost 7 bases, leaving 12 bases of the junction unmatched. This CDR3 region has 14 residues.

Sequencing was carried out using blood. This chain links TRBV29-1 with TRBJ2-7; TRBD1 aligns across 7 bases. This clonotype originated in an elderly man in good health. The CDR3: CSGRGGRGDYEQYF. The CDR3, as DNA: TGCAGCGGCCGAGGGGGCCGTGGGGACTACGAGCAGTACTTC.